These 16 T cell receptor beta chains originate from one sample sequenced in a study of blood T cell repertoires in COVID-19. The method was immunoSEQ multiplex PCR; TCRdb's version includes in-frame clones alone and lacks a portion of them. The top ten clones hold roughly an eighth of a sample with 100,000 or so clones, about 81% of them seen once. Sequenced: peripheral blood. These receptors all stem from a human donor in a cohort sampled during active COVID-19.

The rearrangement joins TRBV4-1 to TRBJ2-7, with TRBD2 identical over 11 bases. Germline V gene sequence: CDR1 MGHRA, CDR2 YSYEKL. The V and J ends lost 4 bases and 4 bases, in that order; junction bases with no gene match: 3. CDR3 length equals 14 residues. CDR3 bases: TGCGCCAGCAGCCTCCTAGCGGGAGGATACGAGCAGTACTTC. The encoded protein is CASSLLAGGYEQYF.

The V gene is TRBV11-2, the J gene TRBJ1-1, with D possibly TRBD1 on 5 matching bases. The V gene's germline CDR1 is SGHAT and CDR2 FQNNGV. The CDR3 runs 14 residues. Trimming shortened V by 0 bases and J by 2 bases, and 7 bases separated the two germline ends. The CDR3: CASSLDGGNTEAFF. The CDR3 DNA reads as TGTGCCAGCAGCTTAGACGGGGGTAACACTGAAGCTTTCTTT.

The CDR3 region has the DNA TGTGCTAGTGGTTTGCCCCGTAGCGGGGGCCTTAGCACAGATACGCAGTATTTT. It codes for CASGLPRSGGLSTDTQYF. The chain has TRBV12-5 and TRBJ2-3; 9 bases map to TRBD2. The trim removed 2 bases at V and 0 bases at J, leaving 9 bases unmatched. In germline, CDR1 is LGHNT, CDR2 FRNRAP. There are 18 residues in the CDR3.

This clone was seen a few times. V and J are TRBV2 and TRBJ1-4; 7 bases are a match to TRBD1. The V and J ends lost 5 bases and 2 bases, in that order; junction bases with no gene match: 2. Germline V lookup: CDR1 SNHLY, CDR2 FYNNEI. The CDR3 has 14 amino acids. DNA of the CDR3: TGTGCCAGCAGTTCGGACAGGACTAATGAAAAACTGTTTTTT. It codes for CASSSDRTNEKLFF.

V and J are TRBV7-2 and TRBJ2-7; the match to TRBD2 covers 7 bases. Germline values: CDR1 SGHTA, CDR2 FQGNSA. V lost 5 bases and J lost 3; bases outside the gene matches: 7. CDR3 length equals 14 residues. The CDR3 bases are TGTGCCAGCAGCATTGTGGCGGGGGACTACGAGCAGTACTTC. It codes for CASSIVAGDYEQYF.

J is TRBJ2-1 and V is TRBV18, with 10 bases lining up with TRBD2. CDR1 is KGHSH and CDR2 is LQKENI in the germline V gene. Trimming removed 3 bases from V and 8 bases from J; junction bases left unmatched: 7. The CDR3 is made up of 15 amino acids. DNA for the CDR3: TGTGCCAGCTCACCCTTAGCGGGGGGTATGGATGAGCAGTTCTTC. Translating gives CASSPLAGGMDEQFF. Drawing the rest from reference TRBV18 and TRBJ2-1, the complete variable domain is NAGVMQNPRHLVRRRGQEARLRCSPMKGHSHVYWYRQLPEEGLKFMVYLQKENIIDESGMPKERFSAEFPKEGPSILRIQQVVRGDSAAYFCASSPLAGGMDEQFFGPGTRLTVL.

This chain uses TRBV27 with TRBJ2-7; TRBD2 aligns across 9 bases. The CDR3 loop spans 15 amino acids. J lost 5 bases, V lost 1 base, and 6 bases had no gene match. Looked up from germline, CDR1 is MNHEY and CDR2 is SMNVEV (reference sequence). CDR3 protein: CASSLLASGEHEQYF. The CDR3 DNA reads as TGTGCCAGCAGTTTATTGGCTAGCGGGGAACACGAGCAGTACTTC.

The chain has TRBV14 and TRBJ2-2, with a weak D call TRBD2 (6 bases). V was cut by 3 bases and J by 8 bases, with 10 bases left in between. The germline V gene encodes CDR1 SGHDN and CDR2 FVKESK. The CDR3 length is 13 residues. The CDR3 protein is CASSQRRGGELFF. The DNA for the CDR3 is TGTGCCAGCAGCCAGAGGCGGGGAGGGGAGCTGTTTTTT.

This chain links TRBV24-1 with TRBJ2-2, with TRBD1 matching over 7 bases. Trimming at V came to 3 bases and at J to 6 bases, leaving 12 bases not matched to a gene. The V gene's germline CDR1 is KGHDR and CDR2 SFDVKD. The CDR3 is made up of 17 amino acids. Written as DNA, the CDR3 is TGTGCCACCAGTGATCGCCGGGACAGCCAGGGGTCCGGGGAGCTGTTTTTT. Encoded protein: CATSDRRDSQGSGELFF.

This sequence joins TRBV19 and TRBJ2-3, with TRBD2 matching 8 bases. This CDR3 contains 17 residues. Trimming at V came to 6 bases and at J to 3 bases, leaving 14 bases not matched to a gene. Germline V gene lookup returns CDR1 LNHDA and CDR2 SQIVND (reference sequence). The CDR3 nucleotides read TGTGCCAGTAGCCCCCAGAGGGGGGGCGGGGGGACAGATACGCAGTATTTT. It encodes CASSPQRGGGGTDTQYF.

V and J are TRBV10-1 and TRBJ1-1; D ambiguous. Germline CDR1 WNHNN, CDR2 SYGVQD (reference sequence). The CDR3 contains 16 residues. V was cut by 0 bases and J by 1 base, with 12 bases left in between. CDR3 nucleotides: TGCGCCAGCAGTGAGTCGTTAGGACGGGGGAACACTGAAGCTTTCTTT. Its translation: CASSESLGRGNTEAFF.

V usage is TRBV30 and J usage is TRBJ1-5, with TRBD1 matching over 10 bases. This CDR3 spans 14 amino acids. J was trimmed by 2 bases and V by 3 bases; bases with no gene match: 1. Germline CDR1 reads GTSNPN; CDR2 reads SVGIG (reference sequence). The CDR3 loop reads CAWRGTGGNQPQHF. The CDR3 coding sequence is TGTGCCTGGAGGGGGACAGGGGGCAATCAGCCCCAGCATTTT.

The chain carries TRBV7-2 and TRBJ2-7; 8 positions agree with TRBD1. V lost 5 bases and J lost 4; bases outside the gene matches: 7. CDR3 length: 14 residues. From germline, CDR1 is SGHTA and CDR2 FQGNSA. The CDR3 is CASSPDRGRYEQYF. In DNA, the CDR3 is TGTGCCAGCAGCCCCGACAGGGGTCGGTACGAGCAGTACTTC. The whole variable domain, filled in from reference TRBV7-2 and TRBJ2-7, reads GAGVSQSPSNKVTEKGKDVELRCDPISGHTALYWYRQSLGQGLEFLIYFQGNSAPDKSGLPSDRFSAERTGGSVSTLTIQRTQQEDSAVYLCASSPDRGRYEQYFGPGTRLTVT.

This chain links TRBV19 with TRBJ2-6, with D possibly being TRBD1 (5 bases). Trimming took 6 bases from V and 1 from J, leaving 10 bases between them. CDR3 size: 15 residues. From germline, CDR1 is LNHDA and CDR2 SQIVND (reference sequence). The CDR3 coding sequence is TGTGCCAGTAGCCGAACAGGATCTGGGGCCAACGTCCTGACTTTC. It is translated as CASSRTGSGANVLTF.

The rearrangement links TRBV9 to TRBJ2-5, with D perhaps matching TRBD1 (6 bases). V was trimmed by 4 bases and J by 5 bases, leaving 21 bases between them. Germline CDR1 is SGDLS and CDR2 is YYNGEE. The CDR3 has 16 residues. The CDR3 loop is CASSPKSAQGAETQYF. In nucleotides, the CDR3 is TGTGCCAGCAGCCCAAAATCGGCACAGGGCGCCGAGACCCAGTACTTC.

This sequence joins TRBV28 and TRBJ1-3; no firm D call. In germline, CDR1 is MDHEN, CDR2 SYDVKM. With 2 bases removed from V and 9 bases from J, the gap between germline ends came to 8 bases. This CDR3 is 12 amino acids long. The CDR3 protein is CASSLALGTIYF. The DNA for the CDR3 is TGTGCCAGCAGTTTAGCACTTGGCACCATATATTTT.